This entry lists 7 T cell receptor beta chains sequenced from one sample in a study of graft-versus-host responses after intestinal transplantation. Antigen specificity for these receptors is unknown. Data came from immunoSEQ multiplex PCR; TCRdb stores just in-frame clones and leaves some out. Here the sample spans 86,000 or so clones, 85% to 95% being singletons. The input for sequencing was unstimulated CD8+ T cells sorted from spleen or lymph node cells, taken before intestinal transplant. These receptors were obtained from a human donor who received an intestinal transplant.

The J gene is TRBJ2-5, the V gene TRBV6-5; 9 nucleotides match TRBD1. With V trimmed by 9 bases and J by 3 bases, 5 bases remained unmatched. CDR3 size: 13 residues. Per germline, CDR1 MNHEY and CDR2 SVGAGI. The CDR3 DNA follows: TGTGCCAGGGGGACAGGGTCTAAAGAGACCCAGTACTTC. The encoded protein is CARGTGSKETQYF.

The chain carries TRBV9 and TRBJ2-2; 8 positions agree with TRBD1. Per the germline V gene, CDR1 is SGDLS and CDR2 is YYNGEE. With V trimmed by 3 bases and J by 7 bases, 8 bases remained unmatched. This CDR3 is built from 15 residues. CDR3 DNA: TGTGCCAGCAGCGCCTCCGGGACAGGTTTCGGGGAGCTGTTTTTT. Its translation: CASSASGTGFGELFF.

The chain joins TRBV4-1 to TRBJ2-5, with unresolved D. Germline values: CDR1 MGHRA, CDR2 YSYEKL. V lost 4 bases and J lost 5, with 23 bases in between. The CDR3 length is 17 residues. CDR3 sequence: CASSLLPHGLGVETQYF. The CDR3 DNA reads TGCGCCAGCAGCCTCCTGCCTCATGGCCTCGGTGTGGAGACCCAGTACTTC.

The gene calls are TRBV4-1 and TRBJ2-1; D ambiguous. V gave up 1 base and J gave up 9 bases, with 13 bases separating them. CDR3 length: 14 amino acids. CDR1 MGHRA and CDR2 YSYEKL come from the germline V gene. CDR3 in amino acids: CASSQGGSSPEQFF. DNA for the CDR3: TGCGCCAGCAGCCAAGGGGGATCGTCCCCTGAGCAGTTCTTC.

This clone came up once. This chain joins TRBV10-3 and TRBJ2-1, with a weak D call TRBD2 (5 bases). Looked up from germline, CDR1 is ENHRY and CDR2 is SYGVKD. The V end was cut by 3 bases, the J end by 5 bases, with 14 bases between. The CDR3 length is 15 residues. The chain's CDR3 is CAISEVERKDNEQFF. CDR3 bases: TGTGCCATCAGTGAAGTAGAGCGGAAGGACAATGAGCAGTTCTTC.

The gene calls are TRBV6-6 and TRBJ1-6; no definite D call. The CDR3 contains 16 residues. Germline CDR1 MNHNY, CDR2 SVGAGI (reference sequence). Between the trimmed V and J ends, which lost 5 bases and 8 bases, there was a span of 19 bases. The CDR3 here is CASSMWAWLWDSPLHF. The CDR3 bases are TGTGCCAGCAGTATGTGGGCATGGCTCTGGGATTCACCCCTCCACTTT.

A remark on this clone: The same CDR3 can be traced to other DNA sequences in this sample. The V gene is TRBV11-2, the J gene TRBJ2-2; no clear D gene. The V gene's germline CDR1 is SGHAT and CDR2 FQNNGV. CDR3 length equals 13 residues. Trimming removed 3 bases from V and 7 bases from J, with 9 bases in between. The CDR3 DNA follows: TGTGCCAGCAGCTTGCTCTCTGGCGGGGAGCTGTTTTTT. Its translation is CASSLLSGGELFF.